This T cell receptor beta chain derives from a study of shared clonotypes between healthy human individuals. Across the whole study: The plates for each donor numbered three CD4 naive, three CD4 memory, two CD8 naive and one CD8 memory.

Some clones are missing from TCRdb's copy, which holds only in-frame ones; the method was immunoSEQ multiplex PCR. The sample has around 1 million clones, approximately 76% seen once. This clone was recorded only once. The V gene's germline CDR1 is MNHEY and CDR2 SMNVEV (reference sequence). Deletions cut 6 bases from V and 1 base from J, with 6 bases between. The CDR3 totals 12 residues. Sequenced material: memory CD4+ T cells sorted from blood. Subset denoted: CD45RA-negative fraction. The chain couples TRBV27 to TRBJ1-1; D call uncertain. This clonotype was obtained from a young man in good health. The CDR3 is CASRSRNTEAFF. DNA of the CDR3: TGTGCCAGCAGGTCCAGGAACACTGAAGCTTTCTTT.